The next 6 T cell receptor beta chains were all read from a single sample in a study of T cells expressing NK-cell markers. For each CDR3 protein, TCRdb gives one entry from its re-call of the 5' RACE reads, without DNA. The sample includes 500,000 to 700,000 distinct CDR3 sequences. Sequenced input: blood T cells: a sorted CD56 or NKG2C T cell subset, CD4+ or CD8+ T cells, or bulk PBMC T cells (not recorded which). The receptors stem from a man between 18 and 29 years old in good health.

CDR3 sequence reads: CASSSQDSRGTEAFF. The chain recombines TRBV12-3 or TRBV12-4 with TRBJ1-1. The CDR3 length is 15 residues.

This CDR3 reads CASSQDTTYEQYF. The chain uses TRBV4-3 and TRBJ2-7. This CDR3 spans 13 amino acids. Germline CDR1 reads LGHNA; CDR2 reads YSLEER.

CDR3 residues: CSVVPVSGIPRTDTQYF. The rearrangement uses TRBV29-1 and TRBJ2-3; without DNA, the TCRdb call of TRBD2 cannot be checked. The germline V gene has CDR1 SQVTM and CDR2 ANQGSEA. This CDR3 contains 17 residues.

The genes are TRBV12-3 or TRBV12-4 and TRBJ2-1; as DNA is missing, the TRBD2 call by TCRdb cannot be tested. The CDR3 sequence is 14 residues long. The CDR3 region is CASSFDGRQAEQFF.

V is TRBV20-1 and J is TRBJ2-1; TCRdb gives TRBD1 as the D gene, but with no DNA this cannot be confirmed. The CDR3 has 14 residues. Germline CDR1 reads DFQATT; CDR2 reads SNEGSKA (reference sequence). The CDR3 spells CSARGDSLYNEQFF.

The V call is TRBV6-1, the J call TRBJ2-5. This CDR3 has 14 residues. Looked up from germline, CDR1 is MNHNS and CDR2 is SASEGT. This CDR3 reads CASSEAGVDETQYF.